The source of this T cell receptor (beta chain) is a study of technical replicates of blood from a handful of donors. TCRdb keeps only in-frame clones here, not all; method: immunoSEQ multiplex PCR. The sample shows tens of thousands of clones, roughly 91% of them seen only once. CDR1 is LNHNV, CDR2 YYDKDF, per germline (reference sequence). This CDR3 region has 12 residues. V was cut by 2 bases and J by 6 bases, with 5 bases left in between. This TCR was recovered from a human donor in good health. Some clones in this sample may be carry-over from other donors' samples. J is TRBJ2-1 and V is TRBV15; tentative D call: TRBD1 (5 bases). Sample: T cells isolated from PBMCs. CDR3 sequence reads: CATSRQGNEQFF. The CDR3 region has the DNA TGTGCCACCAGCAGACAGGGCAATGAGCAGTTCTTC.